This T cell receptor beta chain is drawn from a study of shared clonotypes between healthy human individuals. In the authors' workflow: Owing to the provision of junction-only sequences devoid of quality scores by immunoSEQ, filtering differed. The assay was immunoSEQ multiplex PCR, and TCRdb's table has in-frame clones only and misses some. V and J calls and clone size are given by that table; D and trimming were obtained from the DNA. The sample consists of about half a million clones, around 80% of them appearing once. Study observations and caveats: Limitation of the genetic and exposure-history diversity represented came from the few donors.

The CDR3 is made up of 17 amino acids. CDR1 MNHNS and CDR2 SASEGT come from the germline V gene. The trim removed 4 bases at V and 8 bases at J, leaving 16 bases unmatched. All donors were Caucasian adults living in Nashville, Tennessee. A word on this clone: Its antigen is unidentified.

This sequence originates from a woman aged 40 to 55 in good health. Some clones in this sample may be carry-over from other donors' samples. Sequencing input: PBMCs. The chain links TRBV6-1 to TRBJ1-4, with TRBD1 matching 7 bases. CDR3 nucleotides: TGTGCCAGCAGTGTATGGGTCCAGACAGGGCGTCGCGAAAAACTGTTTTTT. Translated: CASSVWVQTGRREKLFF.